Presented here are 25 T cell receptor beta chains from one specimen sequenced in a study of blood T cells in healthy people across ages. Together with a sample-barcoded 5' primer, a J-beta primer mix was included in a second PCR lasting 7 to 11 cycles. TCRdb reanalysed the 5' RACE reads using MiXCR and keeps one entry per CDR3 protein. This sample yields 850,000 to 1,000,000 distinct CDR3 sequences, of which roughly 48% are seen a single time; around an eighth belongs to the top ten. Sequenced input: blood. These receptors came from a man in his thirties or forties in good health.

CDR3 residues: CASSQENWDSSLEKLFF. Written as DNA, the CDR3 is TGTGCCAGCAGCCAAGAAAATTGGGACAGTTCCCTCGAAAAACTGTTTTTT. The V gene is TRBV3-1, the J gene TRBJ1-4; 7 bases align to TRBD1. This CDR3 region has 17 residues. CDR1 is LGHDT, CDR2 YNNKEL, per germline (reference sequence). Trimming took 0 bases from V and 8 from J; bases not matched to a gene: 12. The whole variable domain, remainder taken from reference TRBV3-1 and TRBJ1-4, is DTAVSQTPKYLVTQMGNDKSIKCEQNLGHDTMYWYKQDSKKFLKIMFSYNNKELIINETVPNRFSPKSPDKAHLNLHINSLELGDSAVYFCASSQENWDSSLEKLFFGSGTQLSVL.

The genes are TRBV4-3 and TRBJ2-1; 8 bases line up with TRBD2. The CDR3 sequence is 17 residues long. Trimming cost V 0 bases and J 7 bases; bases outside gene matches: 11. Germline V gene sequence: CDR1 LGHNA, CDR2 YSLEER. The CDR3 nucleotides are TGCGCCAGCAGCCAAGATAAGCGGGGGCCGGCGGGGAATGAGCAGTTCTTC. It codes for CASSQDKRGPAGNEQFF.

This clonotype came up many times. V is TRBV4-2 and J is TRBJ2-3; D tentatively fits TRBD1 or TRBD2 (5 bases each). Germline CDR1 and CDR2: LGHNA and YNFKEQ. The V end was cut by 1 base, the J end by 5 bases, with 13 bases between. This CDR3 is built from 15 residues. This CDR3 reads CASSQGTQGEDTQYF. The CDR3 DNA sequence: TGTGCCAGCAGCCAAGGGACTCAAGGGGAAGATACGCAGTATTTT.

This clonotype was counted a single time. The CDR3 region is CASSLNVGNQPQHF. DNA for the CDR3: TGTGCCAGCAGTTTAAACGTAGGCAATCAGCCCCAGCATTTT. The chain has TRBV12-3 or TRBV12-4 and TRBJ1-5; D uncertain. The CDR3 loop spans 14 amino acids. V was clipped by 2 bases and J by 2 bases, with 7 bases between them.

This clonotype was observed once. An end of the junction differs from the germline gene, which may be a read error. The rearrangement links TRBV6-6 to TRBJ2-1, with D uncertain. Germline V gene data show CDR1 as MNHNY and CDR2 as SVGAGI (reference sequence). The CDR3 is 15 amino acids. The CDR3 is CASSYSQGPYNVQFF. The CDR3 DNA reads TGTGCCAGCAGTTACTCCCAAGGCCCTTACAATGTGCAGTTCTTC.

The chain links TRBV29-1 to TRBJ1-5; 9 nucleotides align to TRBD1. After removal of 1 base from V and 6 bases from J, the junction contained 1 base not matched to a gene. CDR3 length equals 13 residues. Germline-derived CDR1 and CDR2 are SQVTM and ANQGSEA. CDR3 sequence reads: CSVEVGQGQPQHF. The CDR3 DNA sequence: TGCAGCGTTGAAGTGGGACAGGGTCAGCCCCAGCATTTT.

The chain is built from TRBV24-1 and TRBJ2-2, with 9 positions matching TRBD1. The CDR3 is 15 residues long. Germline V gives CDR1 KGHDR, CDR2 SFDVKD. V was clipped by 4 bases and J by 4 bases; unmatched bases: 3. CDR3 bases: TGTGCCACCAGTGAACGGGACAGGGTCACCGGGGAGCTGTTTTTT. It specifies CATSERDRVTGELFF.

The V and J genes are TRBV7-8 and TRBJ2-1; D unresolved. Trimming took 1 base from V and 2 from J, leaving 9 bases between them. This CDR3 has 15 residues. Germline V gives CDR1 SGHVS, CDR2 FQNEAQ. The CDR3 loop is CASSLGQQPYNEQFF. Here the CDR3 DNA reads TGTGCCAGCAGCTTAGGTCAGCAGCCCTACAATGAGCAGTTCTTC. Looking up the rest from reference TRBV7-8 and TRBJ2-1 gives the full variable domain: GAGVSQSPRYKVAKRGQDVALRCDPISGHVSLFWYQQALGQGPEFLTYFQNEAQLDKSGLPSDRFFAERPEGSVSTLKIQRTQQEDSAVYLCASSLGQQPYNEQFFGPGTRLTVL.

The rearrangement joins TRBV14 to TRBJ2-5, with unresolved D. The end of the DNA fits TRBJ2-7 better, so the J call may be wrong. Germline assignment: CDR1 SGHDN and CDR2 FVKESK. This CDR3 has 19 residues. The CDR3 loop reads CASSQDRGLGGTPTYEQYF. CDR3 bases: TGTGCCAGCAGCCAAGATCGTGGATTGGGTGGCACCCCAACTTACGAGCAGTACTTC.

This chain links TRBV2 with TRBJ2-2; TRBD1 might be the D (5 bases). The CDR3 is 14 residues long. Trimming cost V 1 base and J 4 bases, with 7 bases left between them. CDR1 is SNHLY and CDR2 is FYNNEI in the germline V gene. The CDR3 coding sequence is TGTGCCAGCAGTGAAGGACAGAGCACCGGGGAGCTGTTTTTT. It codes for CASSEGQSTGELFF.

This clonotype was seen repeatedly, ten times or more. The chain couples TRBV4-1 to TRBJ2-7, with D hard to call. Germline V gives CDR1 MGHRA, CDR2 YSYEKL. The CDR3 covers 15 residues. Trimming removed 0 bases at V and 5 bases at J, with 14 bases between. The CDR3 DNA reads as TGCGCCAGCAGCCAAGATCTCGCAGGTTTGAACGAGCAGTACTTC. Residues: CASSQDLAGLNEQYF.

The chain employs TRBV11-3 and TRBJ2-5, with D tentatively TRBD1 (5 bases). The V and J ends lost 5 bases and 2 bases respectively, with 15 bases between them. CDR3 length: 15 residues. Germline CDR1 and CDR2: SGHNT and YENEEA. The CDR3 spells CASSPTRGIQETQYF. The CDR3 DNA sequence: TGTGCCAGCAGCCCGACAAGGGGAATTCAAGAGACCCAGTACTTC.

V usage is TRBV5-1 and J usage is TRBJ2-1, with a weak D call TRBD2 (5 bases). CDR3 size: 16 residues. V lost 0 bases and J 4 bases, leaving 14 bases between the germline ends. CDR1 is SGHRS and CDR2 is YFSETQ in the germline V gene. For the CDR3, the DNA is TGCGCCAGCAGCTTGGCCGGGCCGGGAAATTACAATGAGCAGTTCTTC. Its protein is CASSLAGPGNYNEQFF.

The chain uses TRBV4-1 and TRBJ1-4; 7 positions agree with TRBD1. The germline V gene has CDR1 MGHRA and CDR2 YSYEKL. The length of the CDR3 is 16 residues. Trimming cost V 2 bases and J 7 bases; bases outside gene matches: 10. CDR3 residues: CASSQWPVQGSEKLFF. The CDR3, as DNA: TGCGCCAGCAGCCAATGGCCTGTACAGGGGAGTGAAAAACTGTTTTTT.

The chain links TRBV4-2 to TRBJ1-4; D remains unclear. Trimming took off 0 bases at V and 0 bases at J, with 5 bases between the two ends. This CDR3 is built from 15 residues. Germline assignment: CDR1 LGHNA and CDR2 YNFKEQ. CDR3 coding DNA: TGTGCCAGCAGCCAAGACCAATCAACTAATGAAAAACTGTTTTTT. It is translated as CASSQDQSTNEKLFF.

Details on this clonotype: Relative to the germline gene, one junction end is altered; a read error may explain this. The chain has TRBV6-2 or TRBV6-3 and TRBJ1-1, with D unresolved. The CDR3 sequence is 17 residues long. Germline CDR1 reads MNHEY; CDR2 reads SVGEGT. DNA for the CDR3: TGTGCCAGCAGTCACTCCGGCCCTCTGGGCTTGAACACTGAAGCTTTCTTT. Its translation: CASSHSGPLGLNTEAFF.

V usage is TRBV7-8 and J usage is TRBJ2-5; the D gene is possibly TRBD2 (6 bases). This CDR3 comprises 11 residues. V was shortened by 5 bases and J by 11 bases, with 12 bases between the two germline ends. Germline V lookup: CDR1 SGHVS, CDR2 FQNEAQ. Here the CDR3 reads CASSPGGGQYF. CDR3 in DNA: TGTGCCAGCAGCCCTGGGGGAGGACAGTACTTC.

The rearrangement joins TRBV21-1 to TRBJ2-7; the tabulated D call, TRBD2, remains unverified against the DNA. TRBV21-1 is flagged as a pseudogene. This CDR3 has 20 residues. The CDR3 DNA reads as TGTGCCAGCAGCAACCACCTCTTAGTCCCGCCGTGGGGCAGCTCCTACGAGCAGTACTTC. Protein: CASSNHLLVPPWGSSYEQYF.

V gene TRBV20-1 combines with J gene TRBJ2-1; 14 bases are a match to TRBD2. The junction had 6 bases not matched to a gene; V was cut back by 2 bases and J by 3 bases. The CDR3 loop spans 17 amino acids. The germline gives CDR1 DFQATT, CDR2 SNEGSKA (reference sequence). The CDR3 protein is CSARPMGLAGVYNEQFF. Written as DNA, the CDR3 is TGCAGTGCTAGACCAATGGGACTAGCGGGGGTCTACAATGAGCAGTTCTTC.

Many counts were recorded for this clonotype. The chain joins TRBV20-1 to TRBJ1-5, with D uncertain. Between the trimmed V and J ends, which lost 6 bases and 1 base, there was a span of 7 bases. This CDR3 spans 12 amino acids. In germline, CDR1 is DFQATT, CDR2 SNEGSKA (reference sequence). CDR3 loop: CSAGGSNQPQHF. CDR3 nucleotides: TGCAGTGCAGGCGGAAGCAATCAGCCCCAGCATTTT.

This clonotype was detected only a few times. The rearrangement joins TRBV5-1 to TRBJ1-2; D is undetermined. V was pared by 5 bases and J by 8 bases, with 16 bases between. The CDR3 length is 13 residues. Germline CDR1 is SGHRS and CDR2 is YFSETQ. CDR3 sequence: CASRSFGVPGYTF. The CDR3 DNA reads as TGCGCCAGCAGATCTTTCGGGGTTCCCGGCTACACCTTC. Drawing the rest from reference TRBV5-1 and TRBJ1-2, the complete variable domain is KAGVTQTPRYLIKTRGQQVTLSCSPISGHRSVSWYQQTPGQGLQFLFEYFSETQRNKGNFPGRFSGRQFSNSRSEMNVSTLELGDSALYLCASRSFGVPGYTFGSGTRLTVV.

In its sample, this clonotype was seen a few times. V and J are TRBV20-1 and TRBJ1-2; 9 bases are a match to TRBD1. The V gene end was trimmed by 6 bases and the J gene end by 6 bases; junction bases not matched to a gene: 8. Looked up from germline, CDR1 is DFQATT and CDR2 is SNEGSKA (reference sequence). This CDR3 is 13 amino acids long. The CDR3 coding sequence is TGCAGTGCCCCCGGACAGGGGAAAGATGGCTACACCTTC. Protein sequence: CSAPGQGKDGYTF.

CDR3 nucleotides: TGTGCCAGCAGTGACGGTCCTAAATGGGGCTCACCCCTCCACTTT. Translation gives CASSDGPKWGSPLHF. The chain recombines TRBV6-4 with TRBJ1-6; a possible D gene is TRBD1 (5 bases). The germline gives CDR1 MRHNA, CDR2 SNTAGT. The CDR3 contains 15 residues. V dropped 2 bases and J dropped 10 bases, with 15 bases sitting between them.

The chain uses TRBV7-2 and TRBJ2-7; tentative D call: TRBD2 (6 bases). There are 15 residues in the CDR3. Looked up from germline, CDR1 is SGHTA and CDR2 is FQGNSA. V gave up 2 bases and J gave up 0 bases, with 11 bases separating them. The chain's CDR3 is CTSSLRASDSYEQYF. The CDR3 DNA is TGTACCAGCAGCTTACGGGCTAGCGACTCCTACGAGCAGTACTTC.

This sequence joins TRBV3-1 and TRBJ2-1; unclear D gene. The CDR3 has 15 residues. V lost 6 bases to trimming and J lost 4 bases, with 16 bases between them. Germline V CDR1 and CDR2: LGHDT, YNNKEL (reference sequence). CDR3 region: CASRGVGVRYNEQFF. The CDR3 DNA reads TGTGCCAGCAGAGGTGTTGGGGTCCGTTACAATGAGCAGTTCTTC.